These 27 T cell receptor beta chains originate from one sample sequenced in a study of control samples from healthy donors and cancer patients. Profiled with immunoSEQ multiplex PCR; TCRdb holds only in-frame clones, not every one. This sample has 55,000 to 85,000 clones, with more than 70% found just once. Sequenced input: PBMCs. These receptors all stem from a woman between 45 and 60 years old with head and neck cancer.

The rearrangement uses TRBV5-4 and TRBJ1-2; possible D gene TRBD1, 5 bases. CDR1 and CDR2 (germline): SGHNT, YYREEE (reference sequence). The CDR3 has 16 amino acids. V was cut by 3 bases and J by 2 bases, with 17 bases left in between. CDR3 sequence: CASSWVGGARNYGYTF. CDR3 coding DNA: TGTGCCAGCAGCTGGGTGGGAGGGGCCCGAAACTATGGCTACACCTTC.

This rearrangement joins TRBV5-1 to TRBJ2-3; the D is unclear. Trimming shortened V by 0 bases and J by 4 bases, and 6 bases separated the two germline ends. CDR3 length: 13 amino acids. CDR1 is SGHRS and CDR2 is YFSETQ in the germline V gene. The DNA of the CDR3 is TGCGCCAGCAGCTTGGTGGCCGCAGATACGCAGTATTTT. It encodes CASSLVAADTQYF.

The chain links TRBV28 to TRBJ2-1; 7 positions match TRBD2. The CDR3 has 15 residues. CDR1 is MDHEN and CDR2 is SYDVKM in the germline V gene. Trimming removed 5 bases from V and 1 base from J; junction bases left unmatched: 5. Here the CDR3 reads CASSVREGSYNEQFF. In DNA form, the CDR3 reads TGTGCCAGCAGTGTCAGGGAGGGTTCCTACAATGAGCAGTTCTTC.

This sequence joins TRBV24-1 and TRBJ2-3; D remains ambiguous. V was shortened by 8 bases and J by 0 bases, with 5 bases between the two germline ends. In germline, CDR1 is KGHDR, CDR2 SFDVKD. This CDR3 has 12 amino acids. This CDR3 is CATTDSTDTQYF. The CDR3 DNA is TGTGCCACCACAGATAGCACAGATACGCAGTATTTT.

This chain joins TRBV6-6 and TRBJ1-1; perhaps TRBD1 as D (6 bases). Trimming left V 10 bases short and J 1 base short, with 7 bases between. The CDR3 covers 11 residues. CDR1 MNHNY and CDR2 SVGAGI come from the germline V gene (reference sequence). This CDR3 reads CATRGNTEAFF. The CDR3 DNA reads TGTGCCACCAGGGGGAACACTGAAGCTTTCTTT.

A note on this clone: Other nucleotide sequences from this sample produce the same CDR3. V gene TRBV29-1 combines with J gene TRBJ2-5; TRBD1 or TRBD2 may be the D gene (5 bases each). The CDR3 spans 11 residues. V was shortened by 4 bases and J by 2 bases, with 5 bases between the two germline ends. CDR1 is SQVTM and CDR2 is ANQGSEA in the germline V gene. CDR3 region: CSVGGQETQYF. For the CDR3, the DNA is TGCAGCGTTGGGGGGCAAGAGACCCAGTACTTC.

This chain connects TRBV6-5 to TRBJ2-3; D unresolved. Germline CDR1 reads MNHEY; CDR2 reads SVGAGI. Between the trimmed V and J ends, which lost 5 bases and 2 bases, there was a span of 2 bases. CDR3 length equals 11 residues. This CDR3 reads CASSNTDTQYF. The CDR3 nucleotides are TGTGCCAGCAGTAACACAGATACGCAGTATTTT.

This chain joins TRBV19 and TRBJ1-5, with D perhaps TRBD2 (5 bases). The closer fit of TRBJ2-3 to the DNA end suggests the J call may be wrong. There are 15 residues in the CDR3. The germline V gene has CDR1 LNHDA and CDR2 SQIVND (reference sequence). Written as DNA, the CDR3 is TGTGCCAGTAGTATAGGAGGGTCTTATTTTCAGCCCCAGTATTTT. It encodes CASSIGGSYFQPQYF.

This chain connects TRBV3-1 (or the pseudogene TRBV3-2) to TRBJ2-7; the D is unclear. Germline CDR1 is LGHDT and CDR2 is YNNKEL (reference sequence). The CDR3 consists of 13 residues. Trimming stripped 3 bases from V and 3 bases from J, with 9 bases between. CDR3 sequence reads: CASSHHSYYEQYF. Written as DNA, the CDR3 is TGTGCCAGCAGCCATCACAGTTACTACGAGCAGTACTTC.

The chain joins TRBV19 to TRBJ1-3; a weak D match, TRBD1 (5 bases). The germline V and J ends were trimmed by 7 bases and 4 bases, with 14 bases remaining between them. The CDR3 is 14 residues long. Germline V gives CDR1 LNHDA, CDR2 SQIVND (reference sequence). As DNA, the CDR3 is TGTGCCAGTACTGCAGGGCATGCGGGAAACACCATATATTTT. It specifies CASTAGHAGNTIYF. Filled out from reference TRBV19 and TRBJ1-3, the complete variable domain reads DGGITQSPKYLFRKEGQNVTLSCEQNLNHDAMYWYRQDPGQGLRLIYYSQIVNDFQKGDIAEGYSVSREKKESFPLTVTSAQKNPTAFYLCASTAGHAGNTIYFGEGSWLTVV.

The chain couples TRBV5-1 to TRBJ1-1; D may be TRBD1 (6 bases). Germline V gene data show CDR1 as SGHRS and CDR2 as YFSETQ. The CDR3 covers 14 residues. The ends were cut back, 0 bases at V and 3 bases at J, with 9 bases in the middle. CDR3 coding DNA: TGCGCCAGCAGCTTGGACGCAGGGGACACTGAAGCTTTCTTT. This translates into CASSLDAGDTEAFF.

The chain couples TRBV29-1 to TRBJ1-6, with 7 bases matching TRBD1. Trimming at V came to 6 bases and at J to 7 bases, leaving 6 bases not matched to a gene. The CDR3 consists of 13 residues. Germline V gives CDR1 SQVTM, CDR2 ANQGSEA. The CDR3 region has the DNA TGCAGCGTCCAGACAGGGAGAAATTCACCCCTCCACTTT. Its translation is CSVQTGRNSPLHF.

This clone has a handful of counts. The chain recombines TRBV28 with TRBJ2-2; 7 bases are a match to TRBD2. The V and J ends lost 5 bases and 4 bases, in that order; junction bases with no gene match: 7. Germline CDR1 MDHEN, CDR2 SYDVKM. This CDR3 contains 15 residues. The CDR3 region has the DNA TGTGCCAGCAGTCCCGGGGGGTGGGGCACCGGGGAGCTGTTTTTT. Its translation is CASSPGGWGTGELFF. Full variable domain (remainder filled in from reference TRBV28 and TRBJ2-2): DVKVTQSSRYLVKRTGEKVFLECVQDMDHENMFWYRQDPGLGLRLIYFSYDVKMKEKGDIPEGYSVSREKKERFSLILESASTNQTSMYLCASSPGGWGTGELFFGEGSRLTVL.

The CDR3 is CASSQDLFWAGGFTEAFF. In DNA, the CDR3 is TGTGCCAGCAGCCAAGATCTATTTTGGGCAGGGGGCTTTACTGAAGCTTTCTTT. This rearrangement joins TRBV14 to TRBJ1-1, with 8 bases lining up with TRBD1. The CDR3 is made up of 18 amino acids. V was pared by 0 bases and J by 5 bases, with 14 bases of the junction left unmatched. CDR1 and CDR2 (germline): SGHDN, FVKESK.

This clone was counted a single time. The chain has TRBV27 and TRBJ1-6; D uncertain. The CDR3 spans 15 residues. Trimming took 3 bases from V and 10 from J, leaving 16 bases between them. Germline loops: CDR1 MNHEY, CDR2 SMNVEV (reference sequence). The CDR3 reads CASSFRDNGESPLHF. The CDR3 DNA reads TGTGCCAGCAGTTTCCGGGATAACGGGGAGTCACCCCTCCACTTT.

The chain links TRBV6-6 to TRBJ1-2; maybe TRBD1 (5 bases). The CDR3 is 17 residues long. The germline V gene encodes CDR1 MNHNY and CDR2 SVGAGI (reference sequence). Trimming shortened V by 5 bases and J by 0 bases, and 19 bases separated the two germline ends. CDR3 coding DNA: TGTGCCAGCAGTCGAGGGGTAACAGGCAAAGCTAACTATGGCTACACCTTC. Encoded protein: CASSRGVTGKANYGYTF.

This chain uses TRBV27 with TRBJ2-3; 9 nucleotides line up with TRBD1. Germline V gene lookup returns CDR1 MNHEY and CDR2 SMNVEV (reference sequence). This CDR3 contains 16 residues. V shed 0 bases and J 5 bases; nucleotides not matched to a gene: 6. In DNA, the CDR3 is TGTGCCAGCAGTTTATCCTTATCGACAGGGGGAGATACGCAGTATTTT. Its translation is CASSLSLSTGGDTQYF.

The chain carries TRBV7-9 and TRBJ2-2; tentatively, D is TRBD1 or TRBD2 (5 bases each). From germline, CDR1 is SEHNR and CDR2 FQNEAQ (reference sequence). This CDR3 comprises 16 residues. V lost 6 bases and J lost 0, with 14 bases in between. CDR3 coding DNA: TGTGCCAGCAGTTTGGGACCGAGCGCGAACACCGGGGAGCTGTTTTTT. Translation gives CASSLGPSANTGELFF.

The rearrangement joins TRBV28 to TRBJ1-2, with TRBD1 identical over 7 bases. The germline V gene encodes CDR1 MDHEN and CDR2 SYDVKM. V was clipped by 5 bases and J by 4 bases; unmatched bases: 4. CDR3 length: 13 residues. The CDR3 bases are TGTGCCAGCAGTGTACAGGGGTCCTATGGCTACACCTTC. Its translation is CASSVQGSYGYTF.

The chain recombines TRBV19 with TRBJ2-2; TRBD1 is a possible D gene (6 bases). Germline V gene sequence: CDR1 LNHDA, CDR2 SQIVND (reference sequence). With 1 base removed from V and 4 bases from J, the gap between germline ends came to 7 bases. The CDR3 has 14 residues. The CDR3 is CASSIAGVTGELFF. The CDR3 DNA reads as TGTGCCAGTAGTATAGCAGGGGTCACCGGGGAGCTGTTTTTT. Full variable domain (outside the CDR3, taken from reference TRBV19 and TRBJ2-2): DGGITQSPKYLFRKEGQNVTLSCEQNLNHDAMYWYRQDPGQGLRLIYYSQIVNDFQKGDIAEGYSVSREKKESFPLTVTSAQKNPTAFYLCASSIAGVTGELFFGEGSRLTVL.

This rearrangement joins TRBV12-3 or TRBV12-4 to TRBJ1-1; perhaps TRBD1 as D (6 bases). V dropped 2 bases and J dropped 5 bases, with 9 bases sitting between them. This CDR3 has 13 residues. Here the CDR3 DNA reads TGTGCCAGCAGTTTAAAGGGGGGGACTGAAGCTTTCTTT. Residues: CASSLKGGTEAFF.

This clone was observed a few times. The V and J genes are TRBV25-1 and TRBJ1-1, with D unclear. Germline CDR1 reads MGHDK; CDR2 reads SYGVNS. Trimming took 8 bases from V and 0 from J, leaving 10 bases between them. CDR3 length: 13 amino acids. CDR3 sequence reads: CASRFQMNTEAFF. For the CDR3, the DNA is TGTGCCAGCCGTTTTCAGATGAACACTGAAGCTTTCTTT.

The rearrangement uses TRBV3-1 (or the pseudogene TRBV3-2) and TRBJ2-5; TRBD2 aligns across 8 bases. CDR3 length equals 16 residues. Germline CDR1 and CDR2: LGHDT and YNNKEL (reference sequence). After removal of 0 bases from V and 7 bases from J, the junction contained 10 bases not matched to a gene. In DNA form, the CDR3 reads TGTGCCAGCAGCCAAGATCCGAGCGGGGGCCTCGGGACCCAGTACTTC. It codes for CASSQDPSGGLGTQYF.

This chain connects TRBV6-6 to TRBJ1-2; D is possibly TRBD1 (5 bases). With 5 bases removed from V and 7 bases from J, the gap between germline ends came to 17 bases. In germline, CDR1 is MNHNY, CDR2 SVGAGI (reference sequence). This CDR3 is 14 amino acids long. CDR3 amino acids: CASSNRSPRGGYTF. DNA for the CDR3: TGTGCCAGCAGTAACAGGTCACCTCGGGGTGGCTACACCTTC.

The chain recombines TRBV6-2 or TRBV6-3 with TRBJ1-2, with TRBD1 matching 8 bases. This CDR3 spans 15 amino acids. Germline V gene lookup returns CDR1 MNHEY and CDR2 SVGEGT. Germline trimming cut 5 bases from V and 6 bases from J; bases unmatched to any gene: 11. CDR3: CASSTDRVFGDGYTF. The CDR3 nucleotides read TGTGCCAGCAGTACGGACAGGGTATTCGGGGATGGCTACACCTTC.

This chain links TRBV7-9 with TRBJ1-6, with D possibly TRBD1 on 6 matching bases. CDR3 size: 14 residues. Germline CDR1 reads SEHNR; CDR2 reads FQNEAQ (reference sequence). Trimming removed 1 base from V and 7 bases from J, with 8 bases in between. This CDR3 is CASSLGDRNSPLHF. In DNA form, the CDR3 reads TGTGCCAGCAGCTTAGGAGACAGGAATTCACCCCTCCACTTT.

The gene calls are TRBV19 and TRBJ2-3; perhaps TRBD1 as D (6 bases). The CDR3 runs to 15 residues. Germline CDR1 is LNHDA and CDR2 is SQIVND (reference sequence). V dropped 5 bases and J dropped 4 bases, with 16 bases sitting between them. CDR3 protein: CASSLQGAGSDTQYF. The CDR3 DNA reads TGTGCCAGTAGTCTACAGGGCGCAGGTTCAGATACGCAGTATTTT.